A selection of T cell receptor beta chains follows, all from one sample in a study of T cell changes during pregnancy in multiple sclerosis. Profiled with immunoSEQ multiplex PCR; TCRdb holds only in-frame clones, not every one. The data hold tens of thousands of clones, with 92% observed a single time. The source material was peripheral blood, sampled before pregnancy. These receptor sequences come from a female donor with multiple sclerosis, enrolled in a pregnancy study. The CDR3 runs from the conserved cysteine through the conserved F or W. A D gene is named only where the DNA matches it firmly. Not all rows give a size; the values are once, few, many and, for expanded clones, a class.

cdr3_aa cdr3_nt v_call clone_size d_call j_call cdr3_length
CASSASTGRDYATSSTDTQYF TGTGCCAGCAGCGCGAGTACAGGGAGAGATTACGCGACTTCAAGCACAGATACGCAGTATTTT TRBV9 NA NA TRBJ2-3 21
CASSQGAGYNEQFF TGCGCCAGTTCTCAGGGGGCAGGCTACAATGAGCAGTTCTTC TRBV5-1 NA TRBD1 TRBJ2-1 14
CARGGQAGNTEAFF TGTGCCAGAGGGGGACAGGCAGGTAACACTGAAGCTTTCTTT TRBV2 NA TRBD1 TRBJ1-1 14
CASSYTGSYEQFF TGCGCCAGCAGCTATACAGGGTCGTATGAGCAGTTCTTC TRBV5-1 NA NA TRBJ2-1 13
CASSPHRLAGVDEQFF TGTGCCAGCAGCCCCCACCGACTAGCGGGGGTCGATGAGCAGTTCTTC TRBV7-8 NA TRBD2 TRBJ2-1 16
CASSLVTRNTGELFF TGCGCCAGCAGCTTGGTTACCAGAAACACCGGGGAGCTGTTTTTT TRBV5-1 NA NA TRBJ2-2 15
CASSINRVPQSRANVLTF TGTGCCAGCAGCATTAACAGAGTGCCACAAAGTCGGGCCAACGTCCTGACTTTC TRBV7-7 once NA TRBJ2-6 18
CASSDLGQVKGTDTQYF TGTGCCAGCAGTGACCTGGGACAAGTAAAGGGCACAGATACGCAGTATTTT TRBV2 NA NA TRBJ2-3 17
CSALDIETQYF TGCAGTGCCCTGGACATAGAGACCCAGTACTTC TRBV20-1 NA NA TRBJ2-5 11
CASSFILTSHTDTQYF TGCGCCAGCAGTTTCATACTGACTAGCCACACAGATACGCAGTATTTT TRBV4-1 NA TRBD2 TRBJ2-3 16
CASSIPSTGSFYEQYF TGTGCCAGTAGTATCCCCTCTACCGGGAGCTTCTACGAGCAGTACTTC TRBV19 NA NA TRBJ2-7 16
CASSKDRRSYNEQFF TGCGCCAGCTCTAAGGACAGGAGAAGCTACAATGAGCAGTTCTTC TRBV10-1 NA TRBD1 TRBJ2-1 15
CAWSAGSNQPQHF TGTGCCTGGAGTGCAGGTAGCAATCAGCCCCAGCATTTT TRBV30 NA NA TRBJ1-5 13
CASSLLESPLHF TGTGCCAGCAGCTTGCTAGAATCACCCCTCCACTTT TRBV5-6 NA NA TRBJ1-6 12
CASSPGGNQPQHF TGTGCCAGCAGCCCGGGCGGGAACCAGCCCCAGCATTTT TRBV7-6 NA NA TRBJ1-5 13
CASSPPGGVYGYTF TGTGCCAGCAGCCCCCCGGGCGGGGTCTATGGCTACACCTTC TRBV9 once NA TRBJ1-2 14
CASSSLTAGADTQYF TGCGCCAGCAGCTCCCTGACAGCTGGGGCAGATACGCAGTATTTT TRBV5-1 NA NA TRBJ2-3 15
CASSARDRGLHNEQFF TGTGCCAGCAGCGCCCGGGACAGGGGCCTACACAATGAGCAGTTCTTC TRBV9 NA TRBD1 TRBJ2-1 16
CASSYSRNTEAFF TGTGCCAGCAGTTACTCGAGGAACACTGAAGCTTTCTTT TRBV6-6 NA NA TRBJ1-1 13
CASRVGGSVHQPQHF TGTGCCAGCAGGGTGGGGGGTAGTGTTCATCAGCCCCAGCATTTT TRBV2 NA NA TRBJ1-5 15
CASSLVADEQYF TGTGCCAGCAGCTTAGTCGCGGACGAGCAGTACTTC TRBV11-2 NA NA TRBJ2-7 12
CASRGQVGNTEAFF TGTGCCAGCAGGGGACAGGTTGGTAACACTGAAGCTTTCTTT TRBV5-5 few TRBD1 TRBJ1-1 14
CAWSASTGGVGTEAFF TGTGCCTGGAGTGCGTCGACAGGGGGCGTCGGCACTGAAGCTTTCTTT TRBV30 NA TRBD1 TRBJ1-1 16
CASSLVSRKTNYGYTF TGTGCCAGCAGCTTAGTCTCCAGGAAAACTAACTATGGCTACACCTTC TRBV7-8 NA NA TRBJ1-2 16